This T cell receptor (beta chain) was sequenced in a study of shared clonotypes between healthy human individuals. General observations from the study: Read depth was anticipated to influence clonotype sharing among donors. A handful of donors had 4% to 5% of their naive CD4 clonotypes in common. Lower generation probabilities were found for non-shared clonotypes than for those shared by all four donors. Richness estimates generally favored naive over memory subsets.

Profiling relied on immunoSEQ multiplex PCR, and the TCRdb table lists in-frame clones only, not all of them. The sample includes around 1.1 million clones, approximately 80% of them seen just once. Concerning this clone itself: As yet, its antigen is unknown. Other DNA variants within this sample encode the same CDR3.

CDR1 is SGHRS, CDR2 YFSETQ, per germline. V lost 0 bases and J 8 bases, leaving 11 bases between the germline ends. CDR3 length equals 13 residues. V and J are TRBV5-1 and TRBJ2-5; D gene uncertain. Input material: memory CD4+ T cells from PBMCs. Subset defined: CD45RA-negative fraction. This TCR was sampled from a man younger than 35 in good health. Some clones in this sample may be carry-over from other donors' samples. The DNA of the CDR3 is TGCGCCAGCAGCTTGGCCCCCCTAGAAACCCAGTACTTC. Translated, it gives CASSLAPLETQYF.